Listed below are T cell receptor beta chains from one sample, sequenced in a study of cytomegalovirus exposure and HLA in healthy donors. Sequencing used immunoSEQ multiplex PCR; TCRdb keeps in-frame clones, though not all of them. The sample data list around 100,000 clones. The sample was PBMCs. These receptors originate from a man aged 35 to 55 in good health and CMV-seronegative. Both conserved end residues are trimmed from each CDR3.

TRBV5-1	TRBJ2-2	ASSPWGAGELF
TRBV7-2	TRBJ2-3	ASSPGQSTDTQY
TRBV19	TRBJ2-1	ASHAPGTSKYNEQF
TRBV5-5	TRBJ2-5	ASSPGLLSDNQETQY
TRBV18	TRBJ2-5	ASSPTNGETQY
TRBV18	TRBJ1-2	ASSPDSSYGYT
TRBV5-1	TRBJ2-5	ASSLTPGNGKTQY
TRBV10-3	TRBJ1-1	AISEPNRGTEAF
TRBV27	TRBJ2-7	ASSYLRQKSYEQY
TRBV5-1	TRBJ2-1	ASSLKWSSYNEQF
TRBV19	TRBJ1-2	ASSIQGGYGYT
TRBV6-6	TRBJ2-5	ASSYGSVTQY
TRBV6-5	TRBJ1-6	ASSISPRGYSPLH
TRBV7-9	TRBJ1-5	ASSNSGTGGRAQH
TRBV29-1	TRBJ2-1	SVWTSSAQF
TRBV5-6	TRBJ2-1	ASSLIDSNEQF
TRBV12-5	TRBJ2-2	ASGSGVTGELF
TRBV7-9	TRBJ2-7	ASSLDRGQGPYEQY
TRBV9	TRBJ1-1	ASSVGGSAEAF
TRBV27	TRBJ1-1	ASTPGTGTRPSNTEAF